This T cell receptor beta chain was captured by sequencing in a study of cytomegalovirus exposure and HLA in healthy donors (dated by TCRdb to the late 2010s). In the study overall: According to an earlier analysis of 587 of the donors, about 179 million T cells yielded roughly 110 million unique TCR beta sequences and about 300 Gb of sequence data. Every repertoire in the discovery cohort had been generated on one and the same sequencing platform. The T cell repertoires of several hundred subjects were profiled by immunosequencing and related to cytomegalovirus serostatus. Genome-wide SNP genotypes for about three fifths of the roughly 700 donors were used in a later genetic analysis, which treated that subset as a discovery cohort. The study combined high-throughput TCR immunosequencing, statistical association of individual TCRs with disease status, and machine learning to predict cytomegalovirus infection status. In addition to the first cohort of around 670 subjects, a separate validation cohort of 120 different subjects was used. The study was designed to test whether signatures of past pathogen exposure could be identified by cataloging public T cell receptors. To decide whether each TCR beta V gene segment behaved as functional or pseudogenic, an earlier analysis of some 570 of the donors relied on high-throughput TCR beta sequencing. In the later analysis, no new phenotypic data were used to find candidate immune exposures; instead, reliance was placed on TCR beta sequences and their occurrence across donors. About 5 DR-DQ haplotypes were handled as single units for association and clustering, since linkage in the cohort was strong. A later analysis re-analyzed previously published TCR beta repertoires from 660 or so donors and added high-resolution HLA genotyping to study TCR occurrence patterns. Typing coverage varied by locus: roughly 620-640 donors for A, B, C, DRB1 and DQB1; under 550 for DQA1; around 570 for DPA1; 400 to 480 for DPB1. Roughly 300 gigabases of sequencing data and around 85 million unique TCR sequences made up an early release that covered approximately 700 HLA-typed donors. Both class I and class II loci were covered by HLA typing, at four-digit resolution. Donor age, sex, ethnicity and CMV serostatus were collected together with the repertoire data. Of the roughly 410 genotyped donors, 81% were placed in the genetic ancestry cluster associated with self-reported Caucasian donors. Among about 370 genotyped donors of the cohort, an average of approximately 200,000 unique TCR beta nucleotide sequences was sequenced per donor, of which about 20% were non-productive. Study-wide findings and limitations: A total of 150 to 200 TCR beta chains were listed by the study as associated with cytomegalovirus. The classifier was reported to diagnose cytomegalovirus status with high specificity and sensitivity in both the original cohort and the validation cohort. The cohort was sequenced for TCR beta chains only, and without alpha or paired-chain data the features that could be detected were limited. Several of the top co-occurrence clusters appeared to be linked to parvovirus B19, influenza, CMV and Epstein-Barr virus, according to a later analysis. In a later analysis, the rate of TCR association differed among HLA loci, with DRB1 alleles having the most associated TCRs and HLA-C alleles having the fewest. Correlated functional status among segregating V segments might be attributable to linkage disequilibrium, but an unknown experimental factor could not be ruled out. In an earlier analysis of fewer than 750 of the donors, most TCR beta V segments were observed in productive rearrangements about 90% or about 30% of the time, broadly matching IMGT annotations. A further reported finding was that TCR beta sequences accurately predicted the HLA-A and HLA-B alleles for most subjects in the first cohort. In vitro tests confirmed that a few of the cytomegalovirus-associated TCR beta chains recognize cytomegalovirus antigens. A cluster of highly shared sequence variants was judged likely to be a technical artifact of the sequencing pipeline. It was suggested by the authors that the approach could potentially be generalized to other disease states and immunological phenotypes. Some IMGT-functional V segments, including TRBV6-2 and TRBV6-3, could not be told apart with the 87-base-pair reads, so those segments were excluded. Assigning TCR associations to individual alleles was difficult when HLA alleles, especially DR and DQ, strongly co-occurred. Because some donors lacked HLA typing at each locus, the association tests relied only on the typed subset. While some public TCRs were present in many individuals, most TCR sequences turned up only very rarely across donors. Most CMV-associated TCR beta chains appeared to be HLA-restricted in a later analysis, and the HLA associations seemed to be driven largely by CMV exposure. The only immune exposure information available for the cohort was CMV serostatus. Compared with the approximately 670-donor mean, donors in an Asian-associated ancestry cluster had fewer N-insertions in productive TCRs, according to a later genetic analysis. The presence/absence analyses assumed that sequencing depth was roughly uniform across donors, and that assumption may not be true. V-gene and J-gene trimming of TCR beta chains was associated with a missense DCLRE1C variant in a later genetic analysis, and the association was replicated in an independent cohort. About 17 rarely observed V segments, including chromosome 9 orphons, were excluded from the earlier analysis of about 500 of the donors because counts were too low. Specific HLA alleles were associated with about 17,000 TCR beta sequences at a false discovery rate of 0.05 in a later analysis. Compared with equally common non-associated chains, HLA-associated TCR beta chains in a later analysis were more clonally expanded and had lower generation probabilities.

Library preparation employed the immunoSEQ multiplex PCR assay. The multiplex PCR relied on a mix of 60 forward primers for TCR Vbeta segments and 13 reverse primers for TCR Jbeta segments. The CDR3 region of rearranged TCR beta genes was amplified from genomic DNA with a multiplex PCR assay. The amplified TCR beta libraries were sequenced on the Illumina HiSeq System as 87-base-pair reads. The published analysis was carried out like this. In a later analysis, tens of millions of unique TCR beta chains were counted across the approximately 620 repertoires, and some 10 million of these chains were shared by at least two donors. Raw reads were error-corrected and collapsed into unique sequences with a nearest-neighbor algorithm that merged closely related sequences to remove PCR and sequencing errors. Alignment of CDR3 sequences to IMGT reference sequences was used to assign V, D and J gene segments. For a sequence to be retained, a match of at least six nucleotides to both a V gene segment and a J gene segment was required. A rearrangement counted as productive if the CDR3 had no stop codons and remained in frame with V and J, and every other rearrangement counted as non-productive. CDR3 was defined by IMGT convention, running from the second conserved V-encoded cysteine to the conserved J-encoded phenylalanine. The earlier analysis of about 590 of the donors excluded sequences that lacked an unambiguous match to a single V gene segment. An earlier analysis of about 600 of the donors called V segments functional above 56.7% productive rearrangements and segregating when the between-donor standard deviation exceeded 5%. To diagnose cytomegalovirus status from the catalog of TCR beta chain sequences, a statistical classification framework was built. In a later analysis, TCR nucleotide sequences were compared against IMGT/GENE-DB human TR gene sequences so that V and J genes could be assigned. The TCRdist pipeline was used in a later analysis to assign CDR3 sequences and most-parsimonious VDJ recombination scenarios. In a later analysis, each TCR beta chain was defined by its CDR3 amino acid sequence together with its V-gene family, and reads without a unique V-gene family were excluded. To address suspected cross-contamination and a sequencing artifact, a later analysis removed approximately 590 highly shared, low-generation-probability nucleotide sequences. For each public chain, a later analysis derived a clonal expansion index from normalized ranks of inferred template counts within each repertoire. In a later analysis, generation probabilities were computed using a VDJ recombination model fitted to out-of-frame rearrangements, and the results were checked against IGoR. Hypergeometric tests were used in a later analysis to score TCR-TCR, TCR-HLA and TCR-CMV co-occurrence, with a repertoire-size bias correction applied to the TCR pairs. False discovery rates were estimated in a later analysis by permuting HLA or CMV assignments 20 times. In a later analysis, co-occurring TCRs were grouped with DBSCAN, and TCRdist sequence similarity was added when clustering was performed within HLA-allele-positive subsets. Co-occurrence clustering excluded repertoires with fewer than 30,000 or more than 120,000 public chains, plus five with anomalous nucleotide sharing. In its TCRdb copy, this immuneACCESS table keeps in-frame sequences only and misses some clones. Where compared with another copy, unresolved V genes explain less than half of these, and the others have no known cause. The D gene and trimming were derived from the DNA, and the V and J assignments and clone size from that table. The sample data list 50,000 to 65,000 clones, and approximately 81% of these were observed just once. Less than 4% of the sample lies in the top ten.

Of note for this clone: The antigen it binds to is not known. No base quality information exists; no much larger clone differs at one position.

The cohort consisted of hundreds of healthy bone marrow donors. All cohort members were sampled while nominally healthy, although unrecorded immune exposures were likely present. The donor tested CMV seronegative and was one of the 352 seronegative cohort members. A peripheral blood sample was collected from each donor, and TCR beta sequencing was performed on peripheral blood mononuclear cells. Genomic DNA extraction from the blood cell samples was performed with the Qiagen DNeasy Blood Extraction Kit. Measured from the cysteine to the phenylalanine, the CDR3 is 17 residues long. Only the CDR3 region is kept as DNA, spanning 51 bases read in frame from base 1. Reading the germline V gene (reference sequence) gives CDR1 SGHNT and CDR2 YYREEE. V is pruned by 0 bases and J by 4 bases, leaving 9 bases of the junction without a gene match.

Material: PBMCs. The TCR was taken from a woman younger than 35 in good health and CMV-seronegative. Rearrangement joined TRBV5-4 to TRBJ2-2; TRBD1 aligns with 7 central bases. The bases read TGTGCCAGCAGCTTGGGTCAGGGACAGACTCGCACCGGGGAGCTGTTTTTT. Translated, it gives CASSLGQGQTRTGELFF.